Listed below are T cell receptor beta chains from one sample, sequenced in a study of T and B cells in COVID-19 patients. In TCRdb, the multiplex PCR reads were re-called with MiXCR into one record per CDR3 protein. The sample has approximately 5,000 distinct CDR3 sequences, 25% to 30% seen once. The sequenced sample was blood. Every receptor here comes from a human donor with active COVID-19. Both conserved end residues are part of each CDR3. The order of the fields is V gene, clone size, D gene, J gene, CDR3 DNA, CDR3 protein. A D gene is named only where the DNA matches it firmly. Part of the rows lack a size; the others show once, few, many or a class for expanded clones.

>TRBV6-5|medium-sized|TRBD2|TRBJ2-3
TGTGCCAGCAGTTTCAGCGGGGGCACAGATACGCAGTATTTT
CASSFSGGTDTQYF
>TRBV12-3/TRBV12-4|few|-|TRBJ1-1
TGTGCCAGCAGTTTAGCTGGTAACACTGAAGCTTTCTTT
CASSLAGNTEAFF
>TRBV20-1|few|-|TRBJ2-7
TGCAGTGCCGAGGACCGGGGGGCGTCCTACGAGCAGTACTTC
CSAEDRGASYEQYF
>TRBV6-5|medium-sized|TRBD2|TRBJ2-1
TGTGCCAGCAGTTACTCAGCGGGAGGGCACAATGAGCAGTTCTTC
CASSYSAGGHNEQFF
>TRBV6-5|few|TRBD2|TRBJ2-7
TGTGCCAGCACTTCTAGCGGGAGGGGCGAGCAGTACTTC
CASTSSGRGEQYF
>TRBV5-6|medium-sized|TRBD1|TRBJ2-1
TGTGCCAGCAGCTTACAGGGGCCCTATGAGCAGTTCTTC
CASSLQGPYEQFF
>TRBV7-6|-|-|TRBJ2-3
TGTGCCAGCAGCTTTAGGGGAAGCACAGATACGCAGTATTTT
CASSFRGSTDTQYF
>TRBV7-9|-|-|TRBJ2-7
TGTGCCAGCAGCCCGGATACCGGGTTTCCTCCGGGCGAGCAGTACTTC
CASSPDTGFPPGEQYF
>TRBV18|medium-sized|-|TRBJ2-2
TGTGCCAGCTCACCGGATAACGGTGGCACCGGGGAGCTGTTTTTT
CASSPDNGGTGELFF
>TRBV27|medium-sized|TRBD2|TRBJ2-7
TGTGCCAGCGCCCTCACTAGCGGGAGTTCTTACGAGCAGTACTTC
CASALTSGSSYEQYF
>TRBV5-1|-|TRBD1|TRBJ2-2
TGCGCCAGCAGCTTGGTAGGGGGACAGATAAACACCGGGGAGCTGTTTTTT
CASSLVGGQINTGELFF
>TRBV28|few|TRBD2|TRBJ2-2
TGTGCCAGCAGTTTAGGGGTTCGACTAGCGGGAGTAACCGGGGAGCTGTTTTTT
CASSLGVRLAGVTGELFF
>TRBV6-4|medium-sized|-|TRBJ2-2
TGTGCCAGCAGAGGACGTGAAGGGACCGGGGAGCTGTTTTTT
CASRGREGTGELFF
>TRBV13|medium-sized|-|TRBJ1-6
TGTGCCAGCAGCCCGACTGGACAGAGTCCCTATAATTCACCCCTCCACTTT
CASSPTGQSPYNSPLHF
>TRBV6-5|few|-|TRBJ1-5
TGTGCCAGCAGTCCTGACAGACATCAGCCCCAGCATTTT
CASSPDRHQPQHF
>TRBV25-1|-|-|TRBJ1-3
TGTGCCAGCAGTGATCCCCTCTCTGGAAACACCATATATTTT
CASSDPLSGNTIYF
>TRBV6-6|medium-sized|-|TRBJ1-4
TGTGCCAGCGGTATGAGTAATGAAAAACTGTTTTTT
CASGMSNEKLFF
>TRBV7-2|-|TRBD2|TRBJ2-5
TGTGCCAGCAGGTCTAGCGGTGAGACCCAGTACTTC
CASRSSGETQYF
>TRBV24-1|few|TRBD2|TRBJ2-3
TGTGCCACCAGCGCCCCGACTAGCGGAGCTAGAGATACGCAGTATTTT
CATSAPTSGARDTQYF
>TRBV13|-|TRBD1|TRBJ1-1
TGTGCCAGCAGCTTCCACAGGGGGAATGAAGCTTTCTTT
CASSFHRGNEAFF
>TRBV7-2|few|TRBD2|TRBJ2-5
TGTGCCAGCTCAGGCCAGCGGGGACTGGGGGAGACCCAGTACTTC
CASSGQRGLGETQYF
>TRBV10-3|few|-|TRBJ1-3
TGTGCCATCATCCCGGGACAAGGGAGTCGAAACACCATATATTTT
CAIIPGQGSRNTIYF
>TRBV18|medium-sized|-|TRBJ1-2
TGTGCCAGCTCACCTGACGGTGACTATGGCTACACCTTC
CASSPDGDYGYTF
>TRBV6-2/TRBV6-3|medium-sized|-|TRBJ2-7
TGTGCCAGCAGTTACCGGGACACCTACGAGCAGTACTTC
CASSYRDTYEQYF
>TRBV6-5|-|-|TRBJ1-1
TGTGCCAGCAGTGTTGTGGGGGGGAGGGGTACTGAAGCTTTCTTT
CASSVVGGRGTEAFF
>TRBV19|-|TRBD1|TRBJ1-2
TGTGCCAGCCAGACAGGGGGCTCTTACGGCTACACCTTC
CASQTGGSYGYTF
>TRBV5-1|-|TRBD2|TRBJ2-7
TGCGCCAGCAGCTTCCCTCCGGCGGGGGGCACCTACGAGCAGTACTTC
CASSFPPAGGTYEQYF
>TRBV6-6|medium-sized|TRBD2|TRBJ2-7
TGTGCCAGCAGCCATTACAGCGGGGGCAGCTCCTACGAGCAGTACTTC
CASSHYSGGSSYEQYF
>TRBV5-3|-|TRBD2|TRBJ2-7
TGTGCCAGAAGACGGGGGGGCTTGGGGAGGCAAGACTCCTACGAGCAGTACTTC
CARRRGGLGRQDSYEQYF
>TRBV7-6|few|TRBD1|TRBJ2-7
TGTGCCAGCAGCTCGGGACAGCCCTACGAGCAGTACTTC
CASSSGQPYEQYF
>TRBV15|medium-sized|-|TRBJ2-6
TGTGCCACCAGCAGAGACGCAGGGGGGGGCTCTGGGGCCAACGTCCTGACTTTC
CATSRDAGGGSGANVLTF
>TRBV12-3/TRBV12-4|medium-sized|-|TRBJ2-1
-
CASSSSDRIYNEQFF
>TRBV6-1|few|TRBD1|TRBJ1-5
TGTGCCAGCCGGGACAGGATAGGTCAGCCCCAGCATTTT
CASRDRIGQPQHF
>TRBV19|medium-sized|-|TRBJ1-2
TGTGCCAGTAGTATAACGGCGGGGACGGGCTATGGCTACACCTTC
CASSITAGTGYGYTF
>TRBV19|medium-sized|-|TRBJ1-5
TGTGCCAGTAGCGGACGGAAATATAGCAATCAGCCCCAGCATTTT
CASSGRKYSNQPQHF
>TRBV4-2|-|-|TRBJ1-4
TGTGCCAGCACCCTTGGACAGATTGCAACTAATGAAAAACTGTTTTTT
CASTLGQIATNEKLFF
>TRBV27|medium-sized|-|TRBJ2-7
TGTGCCAGCAGTTTAACTACAGTTGACTACGAGCAGTACTTC
CASSLTTVDYEQYF